These 9 T cell receptor beta chains were all obtained from the same sample, sequenced in a study of OX40 agonist ivuxolimab in advanced cancers. Clones were sequenced by immunoSEQ multiplex PCR, and TCRdb holds only the in-frame ones, with some missing. The sample has around 67,000 clones; 70% to 90% are singletons. The input for sequencing was CD4+ or CD8+ T cells sorted from blood, taken in a trial of the OX40 agonist ivuxolimab. All receptors come from an adult with an advanced solid tumor such as melanoma, head and neck, liver or kidney cancer.

Remarks on this clone: This is likely a read error, given that the CDR3 carries no conserved phenylalanine or tryptophan at its end. The chain links TRBV15 to TRBJ1-2; D ambiguous. Deletions cut 0 bases from V and 7 bases from J, with 9 bases between. The CDR3 has 13 residues. Germline V lookup: CDR1 LNHNV, CDR2 YYDKDF (reference sequence). This CDR3 reads CATSRDYSPGYTL. The CDR3 coding sequence is TGTGCCACCAGCAGAGATTACTCCCCTGGCTACACCCTC.

The chain joins TRBV7-3 to TRBJ2-5; 9 nucleotides agree with TRBD1. The CDR3 length is 15 residues. Germline CDR1 and CDR2: SGHTA and FQGTGA. The V and J ends lost 8 bases and 2 bases, in that order; junction bases with no gene match: 9. The CDR3 nucleotides read TGTGCCAGCGGTCTGACAGGGGGGGTTCAAGAGACCCAGTACTTC. Protein sequence: CASGLTGGVQETQYF.

This clone came up a few times. The chain recombines TRBV28 with TRBJ1-1, with TRBD1 matching 8 bases. V dropped 5 bases and J dropped 7; count of bases not matched to a gene: 3. Germline CDR1 and CDR2: MDHEN and SYDVKM. This CDR3 contains 12 residues. Written as DNA, the CDR3 is TGTGCCAGCAGTCTTGGGACAGGTGAAGCTTTCTTT. Encoded protein: CASSLGTGEAFF.

This clone was found once. The chain joins TRBV10-3 to TRBJ2-2; the D is unclear. The ends were cut back, 2 bases at V and 7 bases at J, with 14 bases in the middle. This CDR3 has 15 amino acids. The V gene's germline CDR1 is ENHRY and CDR2 SYGVKD. CDR3 nucleotides: TGTGCCATCAGTGAGAGTGATCTTCTGGGCGGGGAGCTGTTTTTT. It specifies CAISESDLLGGELFF.

The rearrangement links TRBV30 to TRBJ1-2; D ambiguous. The V gene lost 0 bases and the J gene lost 0 bases, with 5 bases spanning the gap. This CDR3 is 13 amino acids long. Germline V gene data show CDR1 as GTSNPN and CDR2 as SVGIG (reference sequence). The CDR3 nucleotides read TGTGCCTGGAGTGTAAGCCCTAACTATGGCTACACCTTC. It codes for CAWSVSPNYGYTF. Using reference TRBV30 and TRBJ1-2 for the parts outside the CDR3, the full variable domain is SQTIHQWPATLVQPVGSPLSLECTVEGTSNPNLYWYRQAAGRGLQLLFYSVGIGQISSEVPQNLSASRPQDRQFILSSKKLLLSDSGFYLCAWSVSPNYGYTFGSGTRLTVV.

V is TRBV5-1 and J is TRBJ2-7; D is possibly TRBD1 (6 bases). The CDR3 covers 14 residues. The germline V gene has CDR1 SGHRS and CDR2 YFSETQ. Trimming pared 0 bases from V and 2 bases from J, leaving 9 bases between. The CDR3: CASSLGDKPYEQYF. The CDR3 nucleotides read TGCGCCAGCAGCTTGGGGGACAAACCCTACGAGCAGTACTTC.

This chain joins TRBV7-9 and TRBJ2-5, with 12 bases that match TRBD2. CDR1 and CDR2 from the germline V gene are SEHNR and FQNEAQ (reference sequence). The CDR3 has 16 residues. V lost 8 bases, J lost 4 bases, and 11 bases stayed unmatched. For the CDR3, the DNA is TGTGCCAGCCCGCAGACTAGCGGGAGATGTTTAGAGACCCAGTACTTC. Protein sequence: CASPQTSGRCLETQYF.

This chain connects TRBV6-1 to TRBJ2-7, with 13 positions matching TRBD2. V shed 7 bases, J shed 3 bases, and the junction held 6 bases outside the gene matches. Germline lookup yields CDR1 MNHNS and CDR2 SASEGT. The CDR3 loop spans 15 amino acids. The CDR3 region is CASTPGLAGIYEQYF. CDR3 sequence (DNA): TGTGCCAGCACCCCGGGACTAGCGGGAATCTACGAGCAGTACTTC.

The chain carries TRBV5-1 and TRBJ2-5; 8 bases fit TRBD1. Per the germline V gene, CDR1 is SGHRS and CDR2 is YFSETQ. The CDR3 spans 14 residues. J gave up 5 bases and V 3 bases, and 6 bases lay outside the gene matches. CDR3 DNA: TGCGCCAGCAGCTCTATTCGACAGGGGGAGACCCAGTACTTC. Its translation: CASSSIRQGETQYF.